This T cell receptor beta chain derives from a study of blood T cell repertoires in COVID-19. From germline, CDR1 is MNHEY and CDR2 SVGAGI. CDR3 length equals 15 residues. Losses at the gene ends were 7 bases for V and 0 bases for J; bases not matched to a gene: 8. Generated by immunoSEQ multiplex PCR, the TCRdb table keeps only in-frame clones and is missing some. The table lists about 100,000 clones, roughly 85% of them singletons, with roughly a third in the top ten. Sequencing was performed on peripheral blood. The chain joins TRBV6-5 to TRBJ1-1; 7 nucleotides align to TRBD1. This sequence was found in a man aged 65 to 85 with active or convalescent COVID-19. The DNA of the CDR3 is TGTGCCAGCACCCTAGGGACAGCCATGAACACTGAAGCTTTCTTT. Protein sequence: CASTLGTAMNTEAFF.